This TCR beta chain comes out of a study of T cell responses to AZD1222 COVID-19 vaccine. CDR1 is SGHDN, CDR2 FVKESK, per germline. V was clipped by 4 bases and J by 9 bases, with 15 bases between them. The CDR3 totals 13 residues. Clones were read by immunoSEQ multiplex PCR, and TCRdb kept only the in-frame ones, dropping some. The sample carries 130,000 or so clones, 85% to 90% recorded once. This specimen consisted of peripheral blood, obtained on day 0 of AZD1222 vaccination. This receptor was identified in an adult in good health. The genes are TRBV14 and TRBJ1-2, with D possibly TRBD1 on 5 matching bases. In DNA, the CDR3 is TGTGCCAGCAGCCCCGGGACGGTCTTTAGCTACACCTTC. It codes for CASSPGTVFSYTF.